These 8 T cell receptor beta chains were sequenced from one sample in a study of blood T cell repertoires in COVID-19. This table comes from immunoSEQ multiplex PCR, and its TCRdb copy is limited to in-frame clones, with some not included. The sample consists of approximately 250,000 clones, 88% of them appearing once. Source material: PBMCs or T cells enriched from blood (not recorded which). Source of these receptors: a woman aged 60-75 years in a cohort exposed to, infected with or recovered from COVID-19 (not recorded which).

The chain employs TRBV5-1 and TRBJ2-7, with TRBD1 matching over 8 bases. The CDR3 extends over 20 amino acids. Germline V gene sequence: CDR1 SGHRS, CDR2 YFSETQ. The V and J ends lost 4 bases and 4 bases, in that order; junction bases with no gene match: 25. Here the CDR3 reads CASSLKAGTGFTYGQYEQYF. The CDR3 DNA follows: TGCGCCAGCAGCCTAAAGGCCGGGACAGGCTTTACTTATGGGCAATACGAGCAGTACTTC.

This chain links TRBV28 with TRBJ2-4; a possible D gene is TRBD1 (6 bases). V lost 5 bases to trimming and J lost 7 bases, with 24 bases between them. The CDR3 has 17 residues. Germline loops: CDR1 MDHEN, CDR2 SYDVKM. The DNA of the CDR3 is TGTGCCAGCAGTCCCAGTGTCAGGGGACGTGGGTCGAACATTCAGTACTTC. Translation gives CASSPSVRGRGSNIQYF. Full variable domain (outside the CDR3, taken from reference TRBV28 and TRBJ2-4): DVKVTQSSRYLVKRTGEKVFLECVQDMDHENMFWYRQDPGLGLRLIYFSYDVKMKEKGDIPEGYSVSREKKERFSLILESASTNQTSMYLCASSPSVRGRGSNIQYFGAGTRLSVL.

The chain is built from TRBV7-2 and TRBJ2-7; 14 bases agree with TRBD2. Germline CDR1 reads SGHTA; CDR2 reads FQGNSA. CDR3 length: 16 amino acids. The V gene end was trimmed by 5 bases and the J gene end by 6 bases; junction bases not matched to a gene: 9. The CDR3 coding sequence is TGTGCCAGCAGCCCGCGACTAGCGGGAGGGGAATTCGAGCAGTACTTC. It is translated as CASSPRLAGGEFEQYF. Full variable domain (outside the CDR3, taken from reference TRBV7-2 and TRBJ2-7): GAGVSQSPSNKVTEKGKDVELRCDPISGHTALYWYRQSLGQGLEFLIYFQGNSAPDKSGLPSDRFSAERTGGSVSTLTIQRTQQEDSAVYLCASSPRLAGGEFEQYFGPGTRLTVT.

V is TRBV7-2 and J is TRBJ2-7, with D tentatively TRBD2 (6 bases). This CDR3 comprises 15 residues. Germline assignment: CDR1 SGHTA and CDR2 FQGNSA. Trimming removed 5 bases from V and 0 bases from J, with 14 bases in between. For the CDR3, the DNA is TGTGCCAGCAGCCTTAGCGGCGGGTTCTCCTACGAGCAGTACTTC. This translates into CASSLSGGFSYEQYF.

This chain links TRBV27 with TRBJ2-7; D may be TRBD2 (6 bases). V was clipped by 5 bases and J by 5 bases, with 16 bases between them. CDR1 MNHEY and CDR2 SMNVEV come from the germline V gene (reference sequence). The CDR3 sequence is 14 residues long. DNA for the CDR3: TGTGCCAGCAGTCTGCGGCGGGGTTCCCACGAGCAGTACTTC. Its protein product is CASSLRRGSHEQYF.

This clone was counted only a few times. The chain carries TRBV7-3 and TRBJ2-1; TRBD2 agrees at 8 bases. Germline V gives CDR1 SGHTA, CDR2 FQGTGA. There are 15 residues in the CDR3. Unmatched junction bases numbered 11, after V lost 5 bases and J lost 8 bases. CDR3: CASSRGRPFEDEQFF. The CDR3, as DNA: TGTGCCAGCAGCCGCGGGAGGCCCTTCGAGGATGAGCAGTTCTTC.

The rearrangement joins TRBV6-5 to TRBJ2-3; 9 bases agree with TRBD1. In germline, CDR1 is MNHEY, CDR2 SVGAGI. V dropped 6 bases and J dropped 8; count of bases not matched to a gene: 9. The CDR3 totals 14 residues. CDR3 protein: CASRGDREIATQYF. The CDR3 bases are TGTGCCAGCAGGGGGGACAGGGAAATAGCTACGCAGTATTTT.

The CDR3 nucleotides are TGTGCCAGCAGTTCCGGGACTACAACAAACGCGAACACCGGGGAGCTGTTTTTT. This codes for CASSSGTTTNANTGELFF. V is TRBV6-4 and J is TRBJ2-2, with TRBD2 matching over 7 bases. Germline CDR1 reads MRHNA; CDR2 reads SNTAGT. The CDR3 extends over 18 amino acids. The J segment lost 0 bases and the V segment lost 5 bases, leaving 12 bases of the junction unmatched.